The 32 T cell receptor beta chains presented below share a single source sample, sequenced in a study of blood T cell repertoires in COVID-19. Using immunoSEQ multiplex PCR, the repertoire was profiled, and TCRdb retains in-frame clones only, with some absent. The table lists 150,000 to 200,000 clones, roughly 85% of them singletons. Specimen: peripheral blood. The receptors shown here come from a man in his sixties with active or convalescent COVID-19.

This clone was counted between two and nine times. The genes are TRBV29-1 and TRBJ2-7, with TRBD1 matching 9 bases. V shed 7 bases, J shed 1 base, and the junction held 5 bases outside the gene matches. There are 13 residues in the CDR3. Germline V gives CDR1 SQVTM, CDR2 ANQGSEA. The CDR3 nucleotides are TGCAGCGCCGCCGGGACAGGGTCCTACGAGCAGTACTTC. Protein sequence: CSAAGTGSYEQYF.

This clone was seen a few times. The chain combines TRBV5-5 with TRBJ2-7; TRBD1 matches at 7 bases. The germline V gene has CDR1 SGHKS and CDR2 YYEKEE (reference sequence). Trimming removed 4 bases from V and 3 bases from J; junction bases left unmatched: 4. The CDR3 has 13 amino acids. Written as DNA, the CDR3 is TGTGCCAGCAGCGCTCGACAGGGCTACGAGCAGTACTTC. Its translation is CASSARQGYEQYF.

The chain couples TRBV24-1 to TRBJ1-2; 8 nucleotides line up with TRBD1. CDR1 and CDR2 from the germline V gene are KGHDR and SFDVKD. V gave up 7 bases and J gave up 7 bases; unmatched junction bases: 10. The CDR3 spans 14 residues. The CDR3 DNA reads TGTGCCACCAGCCTGAGCTCAGGGGGCGGTGGCTACACCTTC. Protein product: CATSLSSGGGGYTF.

This clone was seen only a few times. The chain uses TRBV6-1 and TRBJ2-7; TRBD1 is a possible D gene (6 bases). CDR1 and CDR2 from the germline V gene are MNHNS and SASEGT. CDR3 length: 14 amino acids. Trimming pared 2 bases from V and 3 bases from J, leaving 11 bases between. This CDR3 is CASSEYEGVYEQYF. The CDR3 coding sequence is TGTGCCAGCAGTGAATACGAGGGGGTCTACGAGCAGTACTTC.

V is TRBV7-2 and J is TRBJ2-1; D call uncertain. The V gene lost 5 bases and the J gene lost 3 bases, with 23 bases spanning the gap. Germline V gives CDR1 SGHTA, CDR2 FQGNSA. The CDR3 sequence is 18 residues long. The CDR3 sequence: CASSHPRRTVSLYNEQFF. Written as DNA, the CDR3 is TGTGCCAGCAGCCACCCCCGGCGAACAGTTTCCCTCTACAATGAGCAGTTCTTC. Drawing the rest from reference TRBV7-2 and TRBJ2-1, the complete variable domain is GAGVSQSPSNKVTEKGKDVELRCDPISGHTALYWYRQSLGQGLEFLIYFQGNSAPDKSGLPSDRFSAERTGGSVSTLTIQRTQQEDSAVYLCASSHPRRTVSLYNEQFFGPGTRLTVL.

The CDR3 DNA reads as TGTGCCAGTAGTAAACCTAGACAGGGGGTTTACAATCAGCCCCAGCATTTT. Its protein is CASSKPRQGVYNQPQHF. The chain recombines TRBV19 with TRBJ1-5, with 9 bases that match TRBD1. In germline, CDR1 is LNHDA, CDR2 SQIVND (reference sequence). V was clipped by 4 bases and J by 3 bases; unmatched bases: 10. The length of the CDR3 is 17 residues.

V and J are TRBV27 and TRBJ2-3; TRBD1 aligns across 8 bases. V lost 5 bases to trimming and J lost 2 bases; unmatched junction nucleotides: 3. Per the germline V gene, CDR1 is MNHEY and CDR2 is SMNVEV (reference sequence). The CDR3 runs 14 residues. The CDR3 sequence: CASSPTGATDTQYF. CDR3 nucleotides: TGTGCCAGCAGTCCGACAGGGGCCACAGATACGCAGTATTTT.

This clone was recorded once. This chain links TRBV11-1 with TRBJ1-1; a weak D match, TRBD1 (6 bases). With 6 bases removed from V and 3 bases from J, the gap between germline ends came to 14 bases. The CDR3 contains 14 residues. CDR1 is SGHAT and CDR2 is FQDESV in the germline V gene (reference sequence). This chain's CDR3 is CASSPSGAHTEAFF. DNA for the CDR3: TGTGCCAGCAGTCCCTCAGGGGCCCACACTGAAGCTTTCTTT.

V gene TRBV5-4 combines with J gene TRBJ2-2; TRBD2 matches 15 bases. Germline trimming cut 4 bases from V and 8 bases from J; bases unmatched to any gene: 15. The CDR3 totals 19 residues. CDR1 SGHNT and CDR2 YYREEE come from the germline V gene (reference sequence). CDR3 DNA sequence: TGTGCCAGCAGCCCTACTGGACTAGCGGGGGGGCCGGGGAGAGGGGAGCTGTTTTTT. It is translated as CASSPTGLAGGPGRGELFF.

The gene calls are TRBV6-4 and TRBJ2-7; a weak D match, TRBD2 (5 bases). CDR1 and CDR2 from the germline V gene are MRHNA and SNTAGT. The CDR3 loop spans 16 amino acids. Trimming stripped 3 bases from V and 5 bases from J, with 20 bases between. CDR3 DNA sequence: TGTGCCAGCAGTGATCTCCGAGCGGCGGCCCTCCACGAGCAGTACTTC. Its translation is CASSDLRAAALHEQYF.

This chain uses TRBV25-1 with TRBJ2-5; perhaps TRBD2 as D (6 bases). CDR3 length equals 14 residues. V was shortened by 6 bases and J by 2 bases, with 13 bases between the two germline ends. Per the germline V gene, CDR1 is MGHDK and CDR2 is SYGVNS. CDR3 in DNA: TGTGCCAGCAGCCCTCGGACTAATCAAGAGACCCAGTACTTC. Translated: CASSPRTNQETQYF.

About this clone itself: The identical CDR3 is also encoded by other nucleotide sequences in the sample. The chain uses TRBV5-1 and TRBJ1-2; D remains unclear. The CDR3 loop spans 12 amino acids. V was shortened by 0 bases and J by 4 bases, with 4 bases between the two germline ends. CDR1 SGHRS and CDR2 YFSETQ come from the germline V gene. As DNA, the CDR3 is TGCGCCAGCAGCTTGGACAGCTATGGCTACACCTTC. Its protein product is CASSLDSYGYTF.

This sequence joins TRBV4-1 and TRBJ2-3; tentatively, D is TRBD2 (7 bases). This CDR3 region has 14 residues. V dropped 4 bases and J dropped 4 bases, with 12 bases sitting between them. Germline assignment: CDR1 MGHRA and CDR2 YSYEKL. Here the CDR3 reads CASSRTGGADTQYF. In DNA form, the CDR3 reads TGCGCCAGCAGCCGAACGGGGGGCGCAGATACGCAGTATTTT.

This rearrangement joins TRBV7-7 to TRBJ1-4; TRBD1 aligns across 7 bases. Losses at the gene ends were 5 bases for V and 6 bases for J; bases not matched to a gene: 3. This CDR3 has 13 residues. Germline values: CDR1 SSHAT, CDR2 FNYEAQ (reference sequence). The CDR3, as DNA: TGTGCCAGCAGCCTCGGGACAGATGAAAAACTGTTTTTT. Translated: CASSLGTDEKLFF.

This rearrangement joins TRBV3-1 (or the pseudogene TRBV3-2) to TRBJ2-7; tentatively, D is TRBD1 (6 bases). This CDR3 comprises 13 residues. Germline V CDR1 and CDR2: LGHDT, YNNKEL (reference sequence). V shed 6 bases and J shed 1 base, with 10 bases lying between them. CDR3 sequence (DNA): TGTGCCAGCAGGGACAGATCGTCCTACGAGCAGTACTTC. Protein sequence: CASRDRSSYEQYF.

This clone has more than one count but fewer than ten. This rearrangement joins TRBV6-5 to TRBJ1-2; possible D gene TRBD1, 6 bases. Germline values: CDR1 MNHEY, CDR2 SVGAGI. V dropped 6 bases and J dropped 1 base, with 6 bases sitting between them. This CDR3 comprises 12 residues. The CDR3 here is CASRQGNYGYTF. In DNA, the CDR3 is TGTGCCAGCAGACAGGGTAACTATGGCTACACCTTC.

V usage is TRBV4-2 and J usage is TRBJ2-3; perhaps TRBD2 as D (5 bases). Germline V gives CDR1 LGHNA, CDR2 YNFKEQ. V gave up 0 bases and J gave up 1 base, with 20 bases separating them. This CDR3 contains 19 residues. The CDR3 is CASSQDIMRGGFGTDTQYF. The DNA of the CDR3 is TGTGCCAGCAGCCAAGATATAATGCGCGGAGGTTTTGGCACAGATACGCAGTATTTT.

V and J are TRBV6-5 and TRBJ2-5; TRBD2 might be the D (5 bases). Germline loops: CDR1 MNHEY, CDR2 SVGAGI. The CDR3 loop spans 15 amino acids. The germline V and J ends were trimmed by 6 bases and 0 bases, with 14 bases remaining between them. CDR3 protein: CASSLEGLYQETQYF. The DNA for the CDR3 is TGTGCCAGCAGCCTAGAGGGCCTCTACCAAGAGACCCAGTACTTC.

The rearrangement uses TRBV2 and TRBJ1-2; TRBD1 matches 7 bases. This CDR3 is 15 amino acids long. J lost 1 base, V lost 5 bases, and 7 bases had no gene match. CDR1 and CDR2 from the germline V gene are SNHLY and FYNNEI. The CDR3 DNA reads TGTGCCAGCAGTCAAAGACAGGGAATTAACTATGGCTACACCTTC. It encodes CASSQRQGINYGYTF.

The chain carries TRBV9 and TRBJ2-7; TRBD2 matches 10 bases. This CDR3 has 16 amino acids. Unmatched junction bases numbered 6, after V lost 3 bases and J lost 0 bases. CDR1 is SGDLS and CDR2 is YYNGEE in the germline V gene. CDR3 bases: TGTGCCAGCAGCGCCCAAGCGGGGGGGGGCTCCTACGAGCAGTACTTC. It codes for CASSAQAGGGSYEQYF.

This chain joins TRBV7-9 and TRBJ1-4; perhaps TRBD1 as D (5 bases). The CDR3 contains 13 residues. Deletions cut 3 bases from V and 13 bases from J, with 15 bases between. Germline V lookup: CDR1 SEHNR, CDR2 FQNEAQ (reference sequence). In DNA, the CDR3 is TGTGCCAGCAGCTTGGGAAGGGCAGGGCGACTGTTTTTT. It yields the protein CASSLGRAGRLFF.

The chain combines TRBV3-1 (or the pseudogene TRBV3-2) with TRBJ1-6; D gene uncertain. V was cut by 4 bases and J by 9 bases, with 10 bases left in between. Germline-derived CDR1 and CDR2 are LGHDT and YNNKEL (reference sequence). The CDR3 sequence is 13 residues long. In DNA form, the CDR3 reads TGTGCCAGCAGCCCAAGTCTTAGTTCACCCCTCCACTTT. Protein sequence: CASSPSLSSPLHF.

The rearrangement links TRBV5-1 to TRBJ1-1; the D gene is possibly TRBD1 (6 bases). This CDR3 comprises 14 residues. Germline-derived CDR1 and CDR2 are SGHRS and YFSETQ. Trimming took 3 bases from V and 1 from J, leaving 10 bases between them. The CDR3 protein is CASSSQQGNTEAFF. In DNA form, the CDR3 reads TGCGCCAGCAGCTCCCAACAGGGGAACACTGAAGCTTTCTTT.

Notes on this clone: Additional DNA sequences in this sample encode the identical CDR3. The chain has TRBV2 and TRBJ1-1, with TRBD1 matching over 8 bases. CDR3 size: 13 residues. Germline V lookup: CDR1 SNHLY, CDR2 FYNNEI. The junction had 1 base not matched to a gene; V was cut back by 6 bases and J by 1 base. CDR3 bases: TGTGCCAGCAGGGACAGGGAGAACACTGAAGCTTTCTTT. Its protein is CASRDRENTEAFF.

CDR3 DNA sequence: TGCAGCGTTCGGCGGGGCAATGAGCAGTTCTTC. Translation gives CSVRRGNEQFF. V usage is TRBV29-1 and J usage is TRBJ2-1, with D maybe TRBD2 (6 bases). The CDR3 has 11 amino acids. Germline values: CDR1 SQVTM, CDR2 ANQGSEA. V shed 5 bases and J shed 6 bases, with 8 bases lying between them.

The V call is TRBV14, the J call TRBJ2-4, with TRBD1 identical over 8 bases. Looked up from germline, CDR1 is SGHDN and CDR2 is FVKESK. V lost 4 bases and J lost 7; bases outside the gene matches: 6. The CDR3 loop spans 14 amino acids. DNA of the CDR3: TGTGCCAGCAGCCTGGACAGGGCGGTCAACATTCAGTACTTC. It encodes CASSLDRAVNIQYF. Together with reference TRBV14 and TRBJ2-4, the CDR3 gives the full variable domain: EAGVTQFPSHSVIEKGQTVTLRCDPISGHDNLYWYRRVMGKEIKFLLHFVKESKQDESGMPNNRFLAERTGGTYSTLKVQPAELEDSGVYFCASSLDRAVNIQYFGAGTRLSVL.

V gene TRBV9 combines with J gene TRBJ1-1; D is perhaps TRBD1 (6 bases). This CDR3 contains 14 residues. Trimming shortened V by 2 bases and J by 6 bases, and 14 bases separated the two germline ends. Germline V gives CDR1 SGDLS, CDR2 YYNGEE. CDR3 DNA sequence: TGTGCCAGCAGCGTTTGGAGCGAGGGGGCTGAAGCTTTCTTT. Protein: CASSVWSEGAEAFF.

This rearrangement joins TRBV18 to TRBJ2-1, with D maybe TRBD2 (5 bases). Germline V gene lookup returns CDR1 KGHSH and CDR2 LQKENI. Trimming left V 4 bases short and J 2 bases short, with 12 bases between. The CDR3 is 15 residues long. CDR3 in DNA: TGTGCCAGCTCACGTCCTCCCGGGACCTACAATGAGCAGTTCTTC. Amino acids: CASSRPPGTYNEQFF.

J is TRBJ2-7 and V is TRBV7-3, with 9 nucleotides matching TRBD1. In germline, CDR1 is SGHTA, CDR2 FQGTGA. This CDR3 is built from 14 residues. The ends lost 5 bases at V and 2 bases at J; junction bases unmatched: 4. The CDR3 here is CASSMDRGPYEQYF. CDR3 DNA sequence: TGTGCCAGCAGCATGGACAGGGGACCCTACGAGCAGTACTTC.

The chain combines TRBV2 with TRBJ1-4; D is ambiguous. V lost 8 bases, J lost 2 bases, and 15 bases lay in between. CDR1 SNHLY and CDR2 FYNNEI come from the germline V gene. The CDR3 runs 15 residues. CDR3 in DNA: TGTGCCAGCGCCTCTTCTGGAGGGACTAATGAAAAACTGTTTTTT. This gives the protein CASASSGGTNEKLFF.

The rearrangement uses TRBV7-9 and TRBJ2-7; possibly TRBD2 for D (6 bases). The length of the CDR3 is 13 residues. From germline, CDR1 is SEHNR and CDR2 FQNEAQ (reference sequence). Trimming pared 4 bases from V and 3 bases from J, leaving 10 bases between. The CDR3: CASSSGGYYEQYF. The DNA of the CDR3 is TGTGCCAGCAGCTCTGGGGGGTACTACGAGCAGTACTTC.

The chain links TRBV5-1 to TRBJ1-1, with a weak D call TRBD1 (6 bases). This CDR3 region has 14 residues. Germline CDR1 SGHRS, CDR2 YFSETQ. Trimming pared 3 bases from V and 5 bases from J, leaving 14 bases between. The CDR3: CASSSLGAGTEAFF. The CDR3 nucleotides read TGCGCCAGCAGCTCGTTGGGGGCCGGAACTGAAGCTTTCTTT.